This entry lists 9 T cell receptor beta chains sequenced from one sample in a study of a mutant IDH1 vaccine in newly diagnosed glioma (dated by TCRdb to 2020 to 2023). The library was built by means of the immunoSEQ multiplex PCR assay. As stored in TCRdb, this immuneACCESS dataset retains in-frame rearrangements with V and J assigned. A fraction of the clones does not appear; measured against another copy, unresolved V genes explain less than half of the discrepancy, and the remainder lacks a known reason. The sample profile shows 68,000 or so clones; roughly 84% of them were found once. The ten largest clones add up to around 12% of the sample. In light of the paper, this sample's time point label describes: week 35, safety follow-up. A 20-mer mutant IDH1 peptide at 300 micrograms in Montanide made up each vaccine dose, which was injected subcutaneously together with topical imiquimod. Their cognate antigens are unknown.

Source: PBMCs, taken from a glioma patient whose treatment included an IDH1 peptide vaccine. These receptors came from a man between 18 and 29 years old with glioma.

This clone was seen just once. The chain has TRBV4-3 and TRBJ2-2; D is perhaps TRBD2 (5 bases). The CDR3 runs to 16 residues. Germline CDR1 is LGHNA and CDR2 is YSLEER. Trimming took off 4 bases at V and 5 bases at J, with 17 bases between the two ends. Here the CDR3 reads CASSRRGGGATGELFF. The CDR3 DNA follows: TGCGCCAGCAGCCGCCGCGGAGGAGGAGCGACCGGGGAGCTGTTTTTT.

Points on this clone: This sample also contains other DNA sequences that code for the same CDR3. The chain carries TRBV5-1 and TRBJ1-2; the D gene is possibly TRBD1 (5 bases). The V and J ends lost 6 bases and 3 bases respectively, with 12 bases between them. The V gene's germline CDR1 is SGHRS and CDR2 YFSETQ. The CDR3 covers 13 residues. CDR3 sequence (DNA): TGCGCCAGCAACCCCGGACAAGACTATGGCTACACCTTC. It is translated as CASNPGQDYGYTF.

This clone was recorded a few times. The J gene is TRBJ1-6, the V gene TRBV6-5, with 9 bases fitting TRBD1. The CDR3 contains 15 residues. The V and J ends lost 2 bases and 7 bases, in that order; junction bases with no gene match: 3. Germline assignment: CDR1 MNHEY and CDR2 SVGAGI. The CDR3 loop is CASSYRGTGNSPLHF. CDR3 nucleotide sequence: TGTGCCAGCAGTTACCGAGGGACAGGGAATTCACCCCTCCACTTT.

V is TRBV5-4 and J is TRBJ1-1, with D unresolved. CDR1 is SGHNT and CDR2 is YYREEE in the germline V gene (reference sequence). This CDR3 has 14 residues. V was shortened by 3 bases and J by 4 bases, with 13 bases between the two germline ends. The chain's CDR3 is CASSYTGKSTEAFF. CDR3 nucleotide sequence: TGTGCCAGCAGCTACACGGGTAAGAGCACTGAAGCTTTCTTT.

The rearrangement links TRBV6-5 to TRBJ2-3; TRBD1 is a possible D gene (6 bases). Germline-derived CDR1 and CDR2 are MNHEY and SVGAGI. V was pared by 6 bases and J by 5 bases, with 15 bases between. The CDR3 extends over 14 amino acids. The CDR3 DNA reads TGTGCCAGCAGCTCGAAAACAGGGAGAGATACGCAGTATTTT. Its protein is CASSSKTGRDTQYF.

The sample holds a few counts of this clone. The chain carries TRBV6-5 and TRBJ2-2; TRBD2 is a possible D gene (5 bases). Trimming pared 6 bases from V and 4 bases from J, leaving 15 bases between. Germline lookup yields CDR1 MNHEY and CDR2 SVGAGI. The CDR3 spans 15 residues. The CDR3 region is CASRRASGSTGELFF. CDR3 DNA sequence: TGTGCCAGCAGGCGCGCGTCGGGGAGCACCGGGGAGCTGTTTTTT.

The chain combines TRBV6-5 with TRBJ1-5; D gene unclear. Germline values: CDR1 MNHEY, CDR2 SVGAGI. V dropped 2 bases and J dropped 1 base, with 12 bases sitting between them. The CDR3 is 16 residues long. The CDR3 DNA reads TGTGCCAGCAGTTACCCCACAAGGTACAGCAATCAGCCCCAGCATTTT. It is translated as CASSYPTRYSNQPQHF.

The CDR3 region is CASSVGDSRRGSPLHF. The CDR3 bases are TGTGCCAGCAGCGTAGGTGACAGCCGGAGAGGTTCACCCCTCCACTTT. The chain combines TRBV9 with TRBJ1-6; perhaps TRBD1 as D (5 bases). Germline V gene lookup returns CDR1 SGDLS and CDR2 YYNGEE. The CDR3 contains 16 residues. V gave up 0 bases and J gave up 9 bases, with 16 bases separating them.

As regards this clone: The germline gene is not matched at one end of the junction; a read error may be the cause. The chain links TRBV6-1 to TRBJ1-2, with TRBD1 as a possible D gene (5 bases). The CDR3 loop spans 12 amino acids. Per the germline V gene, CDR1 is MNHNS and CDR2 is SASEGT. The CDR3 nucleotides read TGTGCCAGCAGTGAACCACCGGGCCCGGGACTATTC. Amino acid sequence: CASSEPPGPGLF.